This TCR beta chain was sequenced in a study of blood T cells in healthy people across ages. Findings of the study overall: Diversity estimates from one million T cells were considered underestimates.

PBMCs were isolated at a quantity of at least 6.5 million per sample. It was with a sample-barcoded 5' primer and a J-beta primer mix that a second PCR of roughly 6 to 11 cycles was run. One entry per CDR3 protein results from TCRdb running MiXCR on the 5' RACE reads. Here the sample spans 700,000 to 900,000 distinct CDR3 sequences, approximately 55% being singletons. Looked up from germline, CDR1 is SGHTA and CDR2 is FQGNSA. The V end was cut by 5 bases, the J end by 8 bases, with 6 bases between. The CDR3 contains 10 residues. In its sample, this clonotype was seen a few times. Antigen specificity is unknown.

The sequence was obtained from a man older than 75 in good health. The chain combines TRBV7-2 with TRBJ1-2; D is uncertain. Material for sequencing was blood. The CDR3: CASSDGGYTF. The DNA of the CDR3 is TGTGCCAGCAGCGATGGAGGCTACACCTTC.